Shown below are 30 T cell receptor beta chains from a single sample sequenced in a study of PD-L1 blockade in urothelial cancer. Sequencing used immunoSEQ multiplex PCR; TCRdb keeps in-frame clones, though not all of them. The data contain 38,000 or so clones, around four fifths of them singletons. The material sequenced was PBMCs, taken around atezolizumab (anti-PD-L1) treatment. The receptor set was obtained from a man aged 60-69 years with urothelial cancer.

The V and J genes are TRBV19 and TRBJ1-2, with 12 bases identical to TRBD1. Germline CDR1 reads LNHDA; CDR2 reads SQIVND (reference sequence). The CDR3 has 15 amino acids. V was clipped by 7 bases and J by 5 bases; unmatched bases: 8. CDR3 nucleotide sequence: TGTGCCAGTACGGCCGGGACAGGGGGCAATTATGGCTACACCTTC. Its translation is CASTAGTGGNYGYTF.

V and J are TRBV5-1 and TRBJ2-2; 10 nucleotides agree with TRBD2. The CDR3 runs 16 residues. The germline V gene has CDR1 SGHRS and CDR2 YFSETQ. J lost 6 bases, V lost 2 bases, and 7 bases had no gene match. CDR3 residues: CASSLTGTSEAGELFF. Written as DNA, the CDR3 is TGCGCCAGCAGCTTAACCGGGACTAGCGAAGCCGGGGAGCTGTTTTTT.

This chain joins TRBV6-1 and TRBJ1-5; 7 bases align to TRBD1. There are 15 residues in the CDR3. Unmatched junction bases numbered 4, after V lost 0 bases and J lost 5 bases. Germline assignment: CDR1 MNHNS and CDR2 SASEGT. The CDR3 region has the DNA TGTGCCAGCAGTGAAGCGGGGGGACAGTATCAGCCCCAGCATTTT. Encoded protein: CASSEAGGQYQPQHF.

The CDR3 coding sequence is TGTGCCAGCAGCTTAGGCCTTCTAATCGGCGGGGTCTACGAGCAGTACTTC. This gives the protein CASSLGLLIGGVYEQYF. V and J are TRBV13 and TRBJ2-7; TRBD2 might be the D (6 bases). The ends were cut back, 0 bases at V and 3 bases at J, with 18 bases in the middle. This CDR3 spans 17 amino acids. The germline CDR1 and CDR2 sequences are PRHDT and FYEKMQ (reference sequence).

This sequence joins TRBV27 and TRBJ2-7, with a tentative D call TRBD1 (6 bases). In germline, CDR1 is MNHEY, CDR2 SMNVEV (reference sequence). Trimming stripped 10 bases from V and 6 bases from J, with 22 bases between. The CDR3 runs to 14 residues. The CDR3 DNA follows: TGTGCCACCGCCGGGACATCCTCAACCCGCGAGCAGTACTTC. The encoded protein is CATAGTSSTREQYF.

The chain is built from TRBV27 and TRBJ1-1, with D unclear. Germline assignment: CDR1 MNHEY and CDR2 SMNVEV (reference sequence). The CDR3 totals 13 residues. Trimming removed 5 bases from V and 4 bases from J, with 11 bases in between. In nucleotides, the CDR3 is TGTGCCAGCAGTAAAGCCTCGGTCACTGAAGCTTTCTTT. Residues: CASSKASVTEAFF.

V is TRBV2 and J is TRBJ2-5; 9 bases agree with TRBD1. Losses at the gene ends were 6 bases for V and 3 bases for J; bases not matched to a gene: 8. The CDR3 length is 15 residues. Germline values: CDR1 SNHLY, CDR2 FYNNEI. As DNA, the CDR3 is TGTGCCAGCAGGGGTGGGACAGGGAGTAAAGAGACCCAGTACTTC. It yields the protein CASRGGTGSKETQYF. Full variable domain (outside the CDR3, taken from reference TRBV2 and TRBJ2-5): EPEVTQTPSHQVTQMGQEVILRCVPISNHLYFYWYRQILGQKVEFLVSFYNNEISEKSEIFDDQFSVERPDGSNFTLKIRSTKLEDSAMYFCASRGGTGSKETQYFGPGTRLLVL.

This rearrangement joins TRBV7-6 to TRBJ2-5, with D tentatively TRBD2 (6 bases). CDR3 size: 14 residues. Deletions cut 5 bases from V and 5 bases from J, with 15 bases between. Germline V gene lookup returns CDR1 SGHVS and CDR2 FNYEAQ. The CDR3 DNA reads TGTGCCAGCAGCCCGGGGAGCGGGTTGGAGACCCAGTACTTC. Amino acid sequence: CASSPGSGLETQYF. Full variable domain (missing parts from reference TRBV7-6 and TRBJ2-5): GAGVSQSPRYKVTKRGQDVALRCDPISGHVSLYWYRQALGQGPEFLTYFNYEAQQDKSGLPNDRFSAERPEGSISTLTIQRTEQRDSAMYRCASSPGSGLETQYFGPGTRLLVL.

The chain couples TRBV4-2 to TRBJ2-2; D is unresolved. The germline V and J ends were trimmed by 1 base and 1 base, with 4 bases remaining between them. There are 14 residues in the CDR3. Germline V gene data show CDR1 as LGHNA and CDR2 as YNFKEQ. CDR3 DNA: TGTGCCAGCAGCCAAGGAGAGAACACCGGGGAGCTGTTTTTT. It specifies CASSQGENTGELFF.

This clone was seen only once. The V and J genes are TRBV23-1 and TRBJ2-2; perhaps TRBD2 as D (5 bases). TRBV23-1 has ORF status, its function being uncertain. The V end lost 7 bases, the J end lost 4 bases, and 25 bases lay between the germline ends. The CDR3 is 18 residues long. CDR3 sequence reads: CASKPEPGFSSSTGELFF. In DNA, the CDR3 is TGCGCCAGCAAGCCTGAGCCGGGGTTTTCGTCGAGCACCGGGGAGCTGTTTTTT.

The gene calls are TRBV7-2 and TRBJ1-4; D is undetermined. CDR1 is SGHTA, CDR2 FQGNSA, per germline. Trimming took off 2 bases at V and 7 bases at J, with 8 bases between the two ends. CDR3 size: 13 residues. CDR3 sequence: CASSLMGSEKLFF. In DNA form, the CDR3 reads TGTGCCAGCAGCTTAATGGGGAGTGAAAAACTGTTTTTT.

This clone appeared a few times. This rearrangement joins TRBV28 to TRBJ2-1; D is possibly TRBD1 (5 bases). V lost 4 bases, J lost 2 bases, and 9 bases lay in between. The CDR3 is 14 amino acids. The germline V gene encodes CDR1 MDHEN and CDR2 SYDVKM. As DNA, the CDR3 is TGTGCCAGCAGTTCCCCAGGGACCTACAATGAGCAGTTCTTC. Translation: CASSSPGTYNEQFF.

CDR3 sequence (DNA): TGTGCCACCCTAACGATCTCGAACACTGAAGCTTTCTTT. Protein: CATLTISNTEAFF. The chain employs TRBV19 and TRBJ1-1; D gene uncertain. Trimming took 10 bases from V and 1 from J, leaving 13 bases between them. This CDR3 spans 13 amino acids. In germline, CDR1 is LNHDA, CDR2 SQIVND (reference sequence).

This clone appeared once. The V gene is TRBV6-1, the J gene TRBJ2-6; TRBD2 matches 8 bases. Germline V gene lookup returns CDR1 MNHNS and CDR2 SASEGT. V dropped 8 bases and J dropped 6; count of bases not matched to a gene: 9. The CDR3 runs 15 residues. This chain's CDR3 is CASEAGASAANVLTF. As DNA, the CDR3 is TGTGCCAGCGAAGCGGGGGCCTCGGCGGCCAACGTCCTGACTTTC.

The chain joins TRBV18 to TRBJ1-4; the match to TRBD1 covers 7 bases. The CDR3 covers 16 residues. Per germline, CDR1 KGHSH and CDR2 LQKENI. V was pared by 5 bases and J by 4 bases, with 10 bases of the junction left unmatched. The DNA of the CDR3 is TGTGCCAGCTCAACATATACAGGGGAGATTAATGAAAAACTGTTTTTT. Encoded protein: CASSTYTGEINEKLFF.

This chain uses TRBV27 with TRBJ2-7; 12 bases match TRBD2. With 6 bases clipped from V and 2 bases from J, the junction kept 5 bases outside the gene matches. Germline values: CDR1 MNHEY, CDR2 SMNVEV (reference sequence). The CDR3 has 15 amino acids. CDR3 DNA sequence: TGTGCCAGCAGATGGACTAGCGGGGTTGCCTACGAGCAGTACTTC. Translated, it gives CASRWTSGVAYEQYF.

The chain employs TRBV10-3 and TRBJ2-3; D is perhaps TRBD2 (6 bases). V shed 4 bases and J shed 6 bases, with 20 bases lying between them. The germline V gene has CDR1 ENHRY and CDR2 SYGVKD. This CDR3 is 16 amino acids long. The CDR3 DNA sequence: TGTGCCATCAGTGCCCCTTCCGCGGGGCTTCAGGATACGCAGTATTTT. Translating gives CAISAPSAGLQDTQYF.

The chain joins TRBV5-1 to TRBJ2-6; TRBD2 is a possible D gene (6 bases). This CDR3 has 15 residues. Trimming stripped 4 bases from V and 0 bases from J, with 8 bases between. Per the germline V gene, CDR1 is SGHRS and CDR2 is YFSETQ. CDR3 sequence reads: CASSGGSSGANVLTF. The CDR3 DNA sequence: TGCGCCAGCAGCGGAGGGAGCTCTGGGGCCAACGTCCTGACTTTC.

CDR3 residues: CASGILASVWNTGELFF. For the CDR3, the DNA is TGTGCCAGCGGAATACTAGCGTCTGTATGGAACACCGGGGAGCTGTTTTTT. V and J are TRBV5-6 and TRBJ2-2; the match to TRBD2 covers 7 bases. The V segment lost 7 bases and the J segment 1 base; nucleotides outside the gene matches: 13. The germline V gene encodes CDR1 SGHDT and CDR2 YYEEEE. CDR3 length: 17 residues.

The chain employs TRBV7-2 and TRBJ2-7; D may be TRBD2 (7 bases). Germline CDR1 is SGHTA and CDR2 is FQGNSA. This CDR3 contains 15 residues. The V end was cut by 5 bases, the J end by 5 bases, with 19 bases between. The CDR3 DNA sequence: TGTGCCAGCAGCAGGGGGTTGGGACTAACAAACGAGCAGTACTTC. Translation: CASSRGLGLTNEQYF.

The chain couples TRBV19 to TRBJ1-5; D remains unclear. Trimming stripped 4 bases from V and 7 bases from J, with 11 bases between. The CDR3 extends over 13 amino acids. Germline CDR1 is LNHDA and CDR2 is SQIVND (reference sequence). In DNA, the CDR3 is TGTGCCAGTAGTACCCTAGGAGGCCAGCCCCAGCATTTT. This encodes CASSTLGGQPQHF.

CDR3 loop: CASSPRGGFSGNTIYF. CDR3 bases: TGTGCCAGCAGCCCCCGGGGGGGGTTCTCTGGAAACACCATATATTTT. The chain carries TRBV11-2 and TRBJ1-3, with D perhaps matching TRBD1 (5 bases). The V end lost 5 bases, the J end lost 0 bases, and 14 bases lay between the germline ends. This CDR3 has 16 amino acids. The germline V gene encodes CDR1 SGHAT and CDR2 FQNNGV.

The chain has TRBV7-2 and TRBJ1-2; TRBD1 aligns across 8 bases. After removal of 5 bases from V and 4 bases from J, the junction contained 9 bases not matched to a gene. Germline CDR1 and CDR2: SGHTA and FQGNSA. The CDR3 is made up of 15 amino acids. DNA for the CDR3: TGTGCCAGCAGCCCAACAGGGGGTGTTGCCTATGGCTACACCTTC. Protein: CASSPTGGVAYGYTF.

The gene calls are TRBV4-2 and TRBJ1-5, with TRBD1 matching 8 bases. Germline loops: CDR1 LGHNA, CDR2 YNFKEQ. V lost 4 bases to trimming and J lost 5 bases; unmatched junction nucleotides: 16. The CDR3 spans 18 residues. CDR3: CASSLRRGQGREHQPQHF. CDR3 bases: TGTGCCAGCAGCCTCCGACGAGGACAGGGAAGAGAGCATCAGCCCCAGCATTTT.

This chain uses TRBV10-2 with TRBJ2-1, with D possibly TRBD1 on 5 matching bases. This CDR3 is built from 16 residues. In germline, CDR1 is WSHSY, CDR2 SAAADI. V was cut by 7 bases and J by 0 bases, with 16 bases left in between. The CDR3 is CASIDNQGFSYNEQFF. For the CDR3, the DNA is TGCGCCAGCATAGACAATCAGGGTTTCTCCTACAATGAGCAGTTCTTC.

The V gene is TRBV12-2, the J gene TRBJ1-1; TRBD1 is taken as the D call from the table, unchecked against the DNA. TRBV12-2 is given as a pseudogene. The CDR3 spans 15 residues. The CDR3 sequence: CASRLTGTHYERAFF. DNA for the CDR3: TGTGCAAGTCGCTTGACCGGGACACACTACGAGCGAGCTTTCTTT.

The rearrangement joins TRBV2 to TRBJ1-6; D gene unclear. The CDR3 loop spans 12 amino acids. Germline assignment: CDR1 SNHLY and CDR2 FYNNEI. With 4 bases removed from V and 10 bases from J, the gap between germline ends came to 8 bases. CDR3 protein: CASSVLESPLHF. The CDR3 nucleotides read TGTGCCAGCAGTGTGCTGGAGTCACCCCTCCACTTT.

In DNA form, the CDR3 reads TGCAGTGGACAAGCCGACGAGCAGTACTTC. Its protein is CSGQADEQYF. The rearrangement links TRBV20-1 to TRBJ2-7; no firm D call. Trimming shortened V by 7 bases and J by 5 bases, and 9 bases separated the two germline ends. This CDR3 region has 10 residues. CDR1 and CDR2 (germline): DFQATT, SNEGSKA (reference sequence).

This chain links TRBV19 with TRBJ2-2; TRBD1 is a possible D gene (6 bases). The germline gives CDR1 LNHDA, CDR2 SQIVND (reference sequence). V lost 3 bases and J 4 bases, leaving 12 bases between the germline ends. The length of the CDR3 is 15 residues. The CDR3 nucleotides are TGTGCCAGTAGTATGGGGGCGGGTGGCACCGGGGAGCTGTTTTTT. Protein product: CASSMGAGGTGELFF.

This clone appeared a few times. V gene TRBV13 combines with J gene TRBJ2-1, with 7 nucleotides matching TRBD1. Germline values: CDR1 PRHDT, CDR2 FYEKMQ (reference sequence). V shed 5 bases and J 8 bases; nucleotides not matched to a gene: 6. The CDR3 spans 13 residues. The CDR3 loop reads CASSTTGDDEQFF. In nucleotides, the CDR3 is TGTGCCAGCAGCACAACAGGGGACGATGAGCAGTTCTTC.